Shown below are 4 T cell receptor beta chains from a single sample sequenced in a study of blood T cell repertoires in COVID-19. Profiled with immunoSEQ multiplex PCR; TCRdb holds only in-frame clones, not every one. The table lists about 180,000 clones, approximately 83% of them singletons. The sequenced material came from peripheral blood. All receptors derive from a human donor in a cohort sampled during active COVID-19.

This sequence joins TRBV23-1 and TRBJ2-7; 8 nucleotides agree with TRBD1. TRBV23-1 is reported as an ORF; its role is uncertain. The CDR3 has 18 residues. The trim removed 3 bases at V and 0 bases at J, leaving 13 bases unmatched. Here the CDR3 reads CASSHYPVGQGLSYEQYF. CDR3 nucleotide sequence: TGCGCCAGCAGTCATTACCCGGTTGGACAGGGACTCTCCTACGAGCAGTACTTC.

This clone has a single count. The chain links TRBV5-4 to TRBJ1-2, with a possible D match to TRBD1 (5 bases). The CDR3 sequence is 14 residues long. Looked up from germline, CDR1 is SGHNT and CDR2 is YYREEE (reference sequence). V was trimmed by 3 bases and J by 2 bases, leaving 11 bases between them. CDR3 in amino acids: CASSSGGVNYGYTF. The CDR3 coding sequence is TGTGCCAGCAGCTCGGGGGGTGTAAACTATGGCTACACCTTC.

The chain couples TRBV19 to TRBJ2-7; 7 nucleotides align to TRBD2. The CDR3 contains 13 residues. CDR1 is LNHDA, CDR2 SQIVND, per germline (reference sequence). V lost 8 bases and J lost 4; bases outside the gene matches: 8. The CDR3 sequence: CASSWASGYEQYF. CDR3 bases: TGTGCCAGTTCCTGGGCTAGCGGATACGAGCAGTACTTC.

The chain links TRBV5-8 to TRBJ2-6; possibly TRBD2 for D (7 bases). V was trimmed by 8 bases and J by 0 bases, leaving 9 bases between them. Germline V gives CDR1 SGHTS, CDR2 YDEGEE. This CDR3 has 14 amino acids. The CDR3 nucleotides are TGTGCCAGGGGGGGGGCCTCTGGGGCCAACGTCCTGACTTTC. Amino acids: CARGGASGANVLTF. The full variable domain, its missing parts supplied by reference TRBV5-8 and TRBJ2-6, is EAGVTQSPTHLIKTRGQQATLRCSPISGHTSVYWYQQALGLGLQFLLWYDEGEERNRGNFPPRFSGRQFPNYSSELNVNALELEDSALYLCARGGASGANVLTFGAGSRLTVL.